This T cell receptor (beta chain) was documented in a study of cytomegalovirus exposure and HLA in healthy donors. Study-level results: There were some 150 TCR beta chains listed as cytomegalovirus-associated.

PCR amplification relied on 60 Vbeta primers (plus 13 Jbeta primers). Libraries were prepared by immunoSEQ multiplex PCR; TCRdb keeps only in-frame clonotypes and omits some of them. The sample has approximately 210,000 clones; over 75% are singletons. In the case of this clone: The antigen is not known.

The CDR3 contains 16 residues. Germline CDR1 SGDLS, CDR2 YYNGEE. V lost 3 bases and J lost 4, with 18 bases in between. This clonotype was sampled from a woman between 50 and 59 years old in good health and CMV-seropositive. The sample consisted of PBMCs. The chain couples TRBV9 to TRBJ2-3, with D tentatively TRBD2 (6 bases). CDR3: CASSASLSAGSDTQYF. The CDR3 nucleotides are TGTGCCAGCAGCGCCAGCCTCTCAGCGGGCTCAGATACGCAGTATTTT.